This section outlines one TCR beta chain sequence together with its context. The target antigen is unknown. V dropped 4 bases and J dropped 2; count of bases not matched to a gene: 2. CDR1 is MGHDK, CDR2 SYGVNS, per germline. This CDR3 contains 14 residues. CD45RO/CCR7/CD25/CD127/CD95/CD27 staining was used to isolate CD4+ naive, central memory, regulatory and stem cell-like memory cells by sorting. Each of the sorted populations had a purity greater than 98%. This entry is derived from a study of beta chain features in type 1 diabetes. Broader study findings: For cells with high TCR expression, cDNA sequencing could yield over-representation. Junctions at VDJ sites from type 1 diabetes patients had fewer insertions and more deletions. Researchers report that Type 1 diabetes patients had moderately but significantly shorter TCRB CDR3s across all four CD4+ subsets.

Expressed TCRB transcripts were sequenced because the entire RNA isolate underwent reverse transcription. The table came from immunoSEQ multiplex PCR; TCRdb's copy has only in-frame clones and leaves some out. Of 400,000 or so clones in the sample, over 10% were seen once. The sequence derives from a woman aged 18-35 years with type 1 diabetes. The chain combines TRBV25-1 with TRBJ1-5; 7 bases are shared with TRBD1. The sample was naive CD4+ T cells from blood. CDR3 sequence reads: CASSGDSGNQPQHF. The CDR3 nucleotides are TGTGCCAGCAGTGGGGACAGTGGCAATCAGCCCCAGCATTTT.